The 9 T cell receptor beta chains reported below all come from one sample, sequenced in a study of blood T cell repertoires in COVID-19. Assay: immunoSEQ multiplex PCR; the TCRdb copy retains only in-frame clones and omits some. Here the sample spans 360,000 or so clones, nearly 90% being singletons. The sequenced material came from peripheral blood. The receptors shown here come from a young man with active or convalescent COVID-19.

The chain employs TRBV7-2 and TRBJ2-5; tentatively, D is TRBD2 (6 bases). The germline V gene has CDR1 SGHTA and CDR2 FQGNSA. This CDR3 is 13 amino acids long. With 9 bases removed from V and 5 bases from J, the gap between germline ends came to 16 bases. CDR3 bases: TGTGCCAGTGGGACTCGATGGGGGGAGACCCAGTACTTC. This codes for CASGTRWGETQYF.

The rearrangement links TRBV5-1 to TRBJ2-7; TRBD1 is a possible D gene (5 bases). The CDR3 runs 15 residues. Trimming left V 0 bases short and J 4 bases short, with 14 bases between. Germline V gene lookup returns CDR1 SGHRS and CDR2 YFSETQ. The CDR3 DNA follows: TGCGCCAGCAGCTTGGATAGTGGGGCTGGGTACGAGCAGTACTTC. Its translation: CASSLDSGAGYEQYF.

CDR3 DNA: TGTGCCAGTAGTATCCTACAGGATTCACCCCTCCACTTT. Amino acid sequence: CASSILQDSPLHF. This rearrangement joins TRBV19 to TRBJ1-6; possible D gene TRBD1, 5 bases. V was cut by 3 bases and J by 8 bases, with 8 bases left in between. CDR1 and CDR2 (germline): LNHDA, SQIVND (reference sequence). CDR3 length: 13 residues.

The V and J genes are TRBV7-9 and TRBJ2-3; D is perhaps TRBD1 (5 bases). Per germline, CDR1 SEHNR and CDR2 FQNEAQ (reference sequence). The CDR3 is 15 amino acids. Trimming took 5 bases from V and 4 from J, leaving 16 bases between them. Here the CDR3 DNA reads TGTGCCAGCAGCCCTGCCAGGGAACCCGCAGATACGCAGTATTTT. Its protein is CASSPAREPADTQYF.

The chain employs TRBV29-1 and TRBJ2-7; TRBD1 agrees at 7 bases. Germline loops: CDR1 SQVTM, CDR2 ANQGSEA. V shed 3 bases and J 3 bases; nucleotides not matched to a gene: 2. CDR3 length equals 12 residues. The CDR3 coding sequence is TGCAGCGTTGAGAACAGGGGCTACGAGCAGTACTTC. Encoded protein: CSVENRGYEQYF.

CDR3 loop: CASSPGGGRYNSPLHF. CDR3 nucleotide sequence: TGTGCCAGCAGCCCCGGGGGGGGACGGTATAATTCACCCCTCCACTTT. The rearrangement joins TRBV5-8 to TRBJ1-6; possible D gene TRBD1, 5 bases. The V end lost 4 bases, the J end lost 4 bases, and 15 bases lay between the germline ends. This CDR3 is 16 amino acids long. Germline values: CDR1 SGHTS, CDR2 YDEGEE.

J is TRBJ1-5 and V is TRBV5-1; 9 positions agree with TRBD1. The germline CDR1 and CDR2 sequences are SGHRS and YFSETQ. The V segment lost 0 bases and the J segment 0 bases; nucleotides outside the gene matches: 10. This CDR3 contains 19 residues. This CDR3 is CASSLDPGQGTGSNQPQHF. In DNA, the CDR3 is TGCGCCAGCAGCTTGGACCCGGGACAGGGAACGGGTAGCAATCAGCCCCAGCATTTT.

This sequence joins TRBV6-5 and TRBJ2-1; the D gene is possibly TRBD1 (7 bases). Trimming pared 5 bases from V and 6 bases from J, leaving 11 bases between. The CDR3 is 13 residues long. Germline V CDR1 and CDR2: MNHEY, SVGAGI. The CDR3 DNA is TGTGCCAGCAGTATTCAGGGGGGCAATGAGCAGTTCTTC. This codes for CASSIQGGNEQFF.

The genes are TRBV19 and TRBJ1-5; the D gene is possibly TRBD1 (5 bases). The CDR3 has 13 amino acids. V lost 6 bases and J 5 bases, leaving 11 bases between the germline ends. Germline CDR1 and CDR2: LNHDA and SQIVND (reference sequence). CDR3 sequence: CASSRGGHQPQHF. The CDR3 DNA is TGTGCCAGTAGCCGGGGGGGACATCAGCCCCAGCATTTT.